This record looks at one T cell receptor (beta chain) sequence and its context. The antigen is undetermined. This entry is derived from a study of cytomegalovirus exposure and HLA in healthy donors. The CDR3 has 16 amino acids. Germline-derived CDR1 and CDR2 are LNHDA and SQIVND (reference sequence). V dropped 8 bases and J dropped 2; count of bases not matched to a gene: 11. In the PCR, 60 Vbeta and 13 Jbeta primers were used. Sequenced by immunoSEQ multiplex PCR; TCRdb stores in-frame clones only, minus some. The table lists 150,000 or so clones, roughly 80% of them singletons. Study-level findings and limits: In a later analysis, the majority of CMV-associated beta chains seemingly showed HLA restriction. The classifier, whose performance was assessed in both the original and validation cohorts, reportedly diagnosed cytomegalovirus status with high specificity and sensitivity.

Sequencing was carried out using PBMCs. The source of this sequence is a male donor in good health and CMV-seropositive. J is TRBJ2-2 and V is TRBV19, with 7 bases that match TRBD2. CDR3 residues: CASGGMTSHNTGELFF. CDR3 bases: TGTGCCAGTGGGGGGATGACTAGCCACAACACCGGGGAGCTGTTTTTT.